This TCR beta chain came from a study of T cells in Graves' hyperthyroidism and ophthalmopathy. The wider study: Initial diagnosis, before any treatment, was when peripheral blood was collected.

Study-wide points: Blood shared most expanded thyroid clonotypes above 0.001.

In its sample, this clonotype was seen many times. Its antigen is currently unknown. The germline gives CDR1 SQVTM, CDR2 ANQGSEA. CDR3 length: 14 amino acids. V was clipped by 3 bases and J by 2 bases, with 14 bases between them. Authors of the study amplified TCR beta CDR3 regions from RNA transcripts. HTBI primers were the set used in a first-round RT-PCR of the TCR CDR3. TCRdb itself ran the multiplex PCR reads through MiXCR, one entry per CDR3 protein. The sample consists of some 490,000 distinct CDR3 sequences, around a fifth of them appearing once. Sequenced input: blood. This TCR was recovered from a woman aged 65 to 85 with Graves' ophthalmopathy. This sequence joins TRBV29-1 and TRBJ2-7; D possibly matches TRBD1 or TRBD2 (5 bases each). The CDR3 coding sequence is TGCAGCGTTGATATTCGGGGCAAGCCCTACGAGCAGTACTTC. The encoded protein is CSVDIRGKPYEQYF.